Given below is one T cell receptor beta chain in context. The antigen is unknown. Using a constant-region primer together with ProtoScript II reverse transcriptase, TCR beta cDNA was made from around 0.55 ug of total RNA. Modified slightly, ARM-PCR produced TCR beta libraries over three nested multiplex PCR rounds. For roughly 10 cycles apiece, the opening two PCR rounds ran with TRBV1-TRBV30 forward primers and a C-beta reverse primer. One entry per CDR3 protein, called by TCRdb with MiXCR from the multiplex PCR reads. The top ten clones hold 15% to 20% of a sample with about 190,000 distinct CDR3 sequences, 85% of them seen once. This entry is derived from a study of tumor-infiltrating lymphocytes in primary liver carcinoma. Overall study: Tumor staging was T1-T3 N0M0; sizes spanned roughly 4.2 to 10 cm across.

Germline CDR1 is SQVTM and CDR2 is ANQGSEA. This CDR3 has 10 amino acids. The V end lost 8 bases, the J end lost 7 bases, and 11 bases lay between the germline ends. Starting material for RNA and DNA co-extraction consisted of roughly 18-34 mg of unsorted bulk tissue. Subjects presented with primary liver carcinoma managed by surgical resection. Study-level points and caveats: Tumor-adjacent and tumor-blood pairs showed less overlap than tumor region pairs. Merely some 7.5-24% of top clones spanned all five tumor regions.

The chain carries TRBV29-1 and TRBJ2-5; possibly TRBD1 or TRBD2 for D (7 bases each). This sequence was found in a man aged 35-49 years with primary liver carcinoma and hepatitis B virus infection. The specimen was tumor tissue from primary liver carcinoma. The CDR3 here is CSPRGGTQYF. Written as DNA, the CDR3 is TGCAGCCCCAGGGGGGGGACCCAGTACTTC.